This TCR beta chain was sequenced in a study of shared T cell receptors in the human thymus (dated by TCRdb to the early 2020s). For the wider study: The study examined how self-reactive, shared T-cell receptor alpha chains are generated in the human thymus.

Libraries came from the immunoSEQ multiplex PCR assay. In TCRdb, the immuneACCESS table is reduced to in-frame sequences with V and J assigned. These tables do not hold every clone; where another copy was compared, an unresolved V gene accounts for under half, and the others remain unexplained. The sample includes hundreds of thousands of clones, with 95% observed a single time. The ten largest clonotypes hold roughly 0.021% of the sample. With respect to this clone: Its antigen target is currently unknown. Base qualities are missing; no much larger clone stands one base away.

A distance of 17 bases separates the germline ends of V and J, which lose 0 bases and 5 bases respectively. The CDR3, cysteine through phenylalanine, is 15 amino acids long. Only the CDR3 DNA stays, 45 bases, in frame from base 1. The germline V gene (reference sequence) supplies CDR1 GTSNPN and CDR2 SVGIG. Material: thymocytes. The TCR originated in a human donor. The chain is encoded by TRBV30 joined to TRBJ2-7; TRBD2 is a weak D gene call, 6 bases matching. CDR3 loop: CAWSVRTGVKNEQYF. Read as DNA, the sequence is TGTGCCTGGAGTGTACGTACGGGAGTGAAGAACGAGCAGTACTTC. When the CDR3 is completed using the reference TRBV30 and TRBJ2-7 genes on either side, the full variable domain is SQTIHQWPATLVQPVGSPLSLECTVEGTSNPNLYWYRQAAGRGLQLLFYSVGIGQISSEVPQNLSASRPQDRQFILSSKKLLLSDSGFYLCAWSVRTGVKNEQYFGPGTRLTVT.